These 29 T cell receptor beta chains originate from one sample sequenced in a study of T cells in Graves' hyperthyroidism and ophthalmopathy. Amplification yielded TCR beta CDR3 regions, with RNA transcripts as the source. The TCR CDR3 was amplified in a first-round RT-PCR using the HTBI primer set. TCRdb itself ran the multiplex PCR reads through MiXCR, one entry per CDR3 protein. The sample contains roughly 550,000 distinct CDR3 sequences, approximately 16% of which appear only once. The sequenced material came from blood. Receptors originate from a woman aged 25 to 45 with Graves' ophthalmopathy.

The table lists this clonotype with many counts. J is TRBJ2-7 and V is TRBV2; D gene unclear. Trimming left V 0 bases short and J 3 bases short, with 3 bases between. The CDR3 runs 12 residues. Germline V gene sequence: CDR1 SNHLY, CDR2 FYNNEI. The CDR3 bases are TGTGCCAGCAGTGAAGCGCTCTACGAGCAGTACTTC. Residues: CASSEALYEQYF.

This clonotype was seen a few times. The chain joins TRBV27 to TRBJ2-1; 12 nucleotides align to TRBD2. This CDR3 is 16 amino acids long. Trimming removed 2 bases from V and 9 bases from J; junction bases left unmatched: 8. Per the germline V gene, CDR1 is MNHEY and CDR2 is SMNVEV (reference sequence). The CDR3 region has the DNA TGTGCCAGCAGTTTAGGTTCTAGCGGGAGGGCCCTTGAGCAGTTCTTC. It translates to CASSLGSSGRALEQFF.

This clonotype was picked up many times. This chain uses TRBV3-1 with TRBJ2-1; 12 nucleotides align to TRBD2. The germline CDR1 and CDR2 sequences are LGHDT and YNNKEL (reference sequence). V lost 4 bases to trimming and J lost 9 bases; unmatched junction nucleotides: 10. This CDR3 contains 16 residues. The CDR3 DNA sequence: TGTGCCAGCAGCCCCGGTAGACTAGCGGGAGACGGTGAGCAGTTCTTC. It encodes CASSPGRLAGDGEQFF.

This clonotype has at least ten counts. The chain links TRBV20-1 to TRBJ1-5; D possibly corresponds to TRBD1 (5 bases). CDR1 and CDR2 (germline): DFQATT, SNEGSKA (reference sequence). The V gene lost 3 bases and the J gene lost 2 bases, with 14 bases spanning the gap. The CDR3 covers 15 residues. The CDR3: CSASPPGTGNQPQHF. In DNA, the CDR3 is TGCAGTGCTAGTCCCCCCGGGACGGGCAATCAGCCCCAGCATTTT.

The chain recombines TRBV9 with TRBJ2-5, with 7 bases lining up with TRBD1. V gave up 0 bases and J gave up 6 bases; unmatched junction bases: 11. Germline V gene data show CDR1 as SGDLS and CDR2 as YYNGEE. This CDR3 region has 16 residues. The CDR3 bases are TGTGCCAGCAGCGTAGGAGAGACAGGGATCTTGAAGACCCAGTACTTC. It codes for CASSVGETGILKTQYF.

In its sample, this clonotype was seen many times. The gene calls are TRBV20-1 and TRBJ1-5; 7 bases map to TRBD1. J gave up 4 bases and V 2 bases, and 2 bases lay outside the gene matches. CDR1 and CDR2 from the germline V gene are DFQATT and SNEGSKA (reference sequence). The CDR3 spans 13 residues. For the CDR3, the DNA is TGCAGTGCTAGAAAGACAGGGAATCAGCCCCAGCATTTT. Amino acid sequence: CSARKTGNQPQHF.

This clonotype appeared many times. The V call is TRBV10-2, the J call TRBJ2-7; 7 positions agree with TRBD2. Losses at the gene ends were 3 bases for V and 0 bases for J; bases not matched to a gene: 2. Germline V gene data show CDR1 as WSHSY and CDR2 as SAAADI. CDR3 length: 14 residues. The CDR3 DNA follows: TGCGCCAGCAGTGATGGCGGGGGCTCCTACGAGCAGTACTTC. Translating gives CASSDGGGSYEQYF.

The table lists this clonotype with a few counts. The chain uses TRBV7-9 and TRBJ2-7; no definite D call. V was pared by 1 base and J by 7 bases, with 8 bases between. The germline V gene has CDR1 SEHNR and CDR2 FQNEAQ (reference sequence). The CDR3 sequence is 12 residues long. CDR3 nucleotide sequence: TGTGCCAGCAGCTTAGTGGGTTTAGAGCAGTACTTC. As protein: CASSLVGLEQYF.

Details on this clonotype: A read error is possible here, since a much larger clone lies one base away. The chain is built from TRBV4-3 and TRBJ2-3; the match to TRBD1 covers 7 bases. The V and J ends lost 3 bases and 4 bases, in that order; junction bases with no gene match: 10. The CDR3 runs 16 residues. Germline V gene data show CDR1 as LGHNA and CDR2 as YSLEER. Written as DNA, the CDR3 is TGCGCCAGCAGCCATGAACCACAGGGGTATTCAGATACGCAGTATTTT. It encodes CASSHEPQGYSDTQYF.

This clonotype was observed a handful of times. The V call is TRBV4-3, the J call TRBJ2-1; weak D call: TRBD2 (5 bases). Looked up from germline, CDR1 is LGHNA and CDR2 is YSLEER. This CDR3 has 14 residues. The germline V and J ends were trimmed by 4 bases and 6 bases, with 13 bases remaining between them. CDR3 region: CASSRGPFSNEQFF. The CDR3 bases are TGCGCCAGCAGCCGAGGGCCTTTCTCCAATGAGCAGTTCTTC.

This clonotype was seen ten or more times. The chain couples TRBV6-1 to TRBJ1-1, with D unclear. The CDR3 has 14 amino acids. The V gene's germline CDR1 is MNHNS and CDR2 SASEGT. V lost 2 bases and J 4 bases, leaving 11 bases between the germline ends. The CDR3 sequence: CASSEWPGSTEAFF. The CDR3 coding sequence is TGTGCCAGCAGTGAATGGCCGGGCTCCACTGAAGCTTTCTTT.

On this clonotype itself: A read error may explain this, as a much larger clone is one base away. The conserved phenylalanine or tryptophan normally closing the CDR3 is absent here, so this likely arose from a read error. The chain employs TRBV5-1 and TRBJ1-1, with TRBD1 matching over 8 bases. The CDR3 extends over 15 amino acids. Germline CDR1 is SGHRS and CDR2 is YFSETQ. Trimming at V came to 4 bases and at J to 0 bases, leaving 5 bases not matched to a gene. The CDR3 nucleotides read TGCGCCAGCAGCCCATGGACAGGGATGAACACTGAAGCTTTCCTT. This sequence encodes CASSPWTGMNTEAFL.

In its sample, this clonotype was seen a few times. The CDR3 coding sequence is TGCGCCAGCAGAGGGCTAGCGGGAGTCGGGACCTACGAGCAGTTCTTC. Translating gives CASRGLAGVGTYEQFF. The gene calls are TRBV10-1 and TRBJ2-7; 10 positions agree with TRBD2. The better agreement between TRBJ2-1 and the DNA end casts doubt on the J call. This CDR3 has 16 amino acids. Germline loops: CDR1 WNHNN, CDR2 SYGVQD (reference sequence).

This clonotype occurred many times. The chain carries TRBV2 and TRBJ2-5; D is perhaps TRBD2 (5 bases). CDR1 and CDR2 from the germline V gene are SNHLY and FYNNEI. Trimming left V 4 bases short and J 0 bases short, with 15 bases between. This CDR3 is 16 amino acids long. This CDR3 is CASSGSSGVYQETQYF. DNA for the CDR3: TGTGCCAGCAGTGGTTCCAGCGGAGTTTACCAAGAGACCCAGTACTTC.

This clonotype came up many times. The chain employs TRBV28 and TRBJ1-2, with D maybe TRBD1 (5 bases). This CDR3 region has 14 residues. CDR1 and CDR2 from the germline V gene are MDHEN and SYDVKM. Trimming shortened V by 5 bases and J by 4 bases, and 14 bases separated the two germline ends. DNA of the CDR3: TGTGCCAGCAGTGGGGGATCCCCCCTCTATGGCTACACCTTC. It codes for CASSGGSPLYGYTF.

To note about this clonotype: A much larger clone is a single base away; this may be a read error. Since the CDR3 does not end with the conserved phenylalanine or tryptophan, this likely comes from a read error. J is TRBJ2-7 and V is TRBV20-1; 8 bases line up with TRBD2. CDR1 DFQATT and CDR2 SNEGSKA come from the germline V gene (reference sequence). This CDR3 has 13 amino acids. With 7 bases clipped from V and 5 bases from J, the junction kept 10 bases outside the gene matches. The CDR3 here is CSVRSWREDEQYL. CDR3 DNA: TGCAGTGTTAGGAGCTGGCGGGAGGACGAGCAGTACCTC.

This clonotype was seen many times. The V call is TRBV12-3 or TRBV12-4, the J call TRBJ2-2, with D tentatively TRBD2 (5 bases). Trimming took off 3 bases at V and 1 base at J, with 12 bases between the two ends. The CDR3 contains 16 residues. This chain's CDR3 is CASSFRVAGNTGELFF. In nucleotides, the CDR3 is TGTGCCAGCAGTTTTAGGGTCGCGGGGAACACCGGGGAGCTGTTTTTT.

A few counts support this clonotype. The CDR3 sequence is CASSFLGTGAYNEQFF. In nucleotides, the CDR3 is TGTGCCAGCAGCTTTCTCGGGACAGGGGCCTACAATGAGCAGTTCTTC. This chain uses TRBV7-9 with TRBJ2-1; 10 bases map to TRBD1. Looked up from germline, CDR1 is SEHNR and CDR2 is FQNEAQ (reference sequence). The trim removed 3 bases at V and 2 bases at J, leaving 4 bases unmatched. CDR3 size: 16 residues.

This clonotype appeared a few times. The chain carries TRBV4-3 and TRBJ2-1, with D tentatively TRBD2 (5 bases). The CDR3 consists of 16 residues. V lost 0 bases and J 0 bases, leaving 9 bases between the germline ends. Germline-derived CDR1 and CDR2 are LGHNA and YSLEER. CDR3 nucleotides: TGCGCCAGCAGCCAAGAACTAGGGAGCTCCTACAATGAGCAGTTCTTC. Protein sequence: CASSQELGSSYNEQFF.

This clonotype came up many times. V gene TRBV6-1 combines with J gene TRBJ2-1; the D is unclear. The V gene's germline CDR1 is MNHNS and CDR2 SASEGT. The V end lost 8 bases, the J end lost 4 bases, and 6 bases lay between the germline ends. The CDR3 has 11 residues. The CDR3 DNA is TGTGCCAGCGGGTTTTACAATGAGCAGTTCTTC. Its translation: CASGFYNEQFF.

V usage is TRBV28 and J usage is TRBJ2-7; perhaps TRBD2 as D (6 bases). Germline V gene sequence: CDR1 MDHEN, CDR2 SYDVKM. Trimming shortened V by 6 bases and J by 0 bases, and 12 bases separated the two germline ends. The CDR3 runs 14 residues. The CDR3 region is CASRAHGSSYEQYF. The CDR3 DNA reads as TGTGCCAGCAGAGCACACGGGAGCTCCTACGAGCAGTACTTC. Filled out from reference TRBV28 and TRBJ2-7, the complete variable domain reads DVKVTQSSRYLVKRTGEKVFLECVQDMDHENMFWYRQDPGLGLRLIYFSYDVKMKEKGDIPEGYSVSREKKERFSLILESASTNQTSMYLCASRAHGSSYEQYFGPGTRLTVT.

J is TRBJ2-1 and V is TRBV3-1, with D possibly TRBD1 on 5 matching bases. The length of the CDR3 is 16 residues. Per the germline V gene, CDR1 is LGHDT and CDR2 is YNNKEL (reference sequence). Deletions cut 2 bases from V and 6 bases from J, with 17 bases between. CDR3 in amino acids: CASSQPGQGRVNEQFF. Written as DNA, the CDR3 is TGTGCCAGCAGCCAACCCGGGCAGGGTAGAGTCAATGAGCAGTTCTTC.

As DNA, the CDR3 is TGTGCCAGCAGCTCATGGTCGGGGAGGGGCGTTCAAGAGACCCAGTACTTC. Amino acids: CASSSWSGRGVQETQYF. The chain links TRBV28 to TRBJ2-5; 7 nucleotides match TRBD2. Germline CDR1 and CDR2: MDHEN and SYDVKM. The CDR3 spans 17 residues. The V gene end was trimmed by 6 bases and the J gene end by 2 bases; junction bases not matched to a gene: 15. Full variable domain (remainder filled in from reference TRBV28 and TRBJ2-5): DVKVTQSSRYLVKRTGEKVFLECVQDMDHENMFWYRQDPGLGLRLIYFSYDVKMKEKGDIPEGYSVSREKKERFSLILESASTNQTSMYLCASSSWSGRGVQETQYFGPGTRLLVL.

In this sample, this clonotype turned up a few times. This sequence joins TRBV27 and TRBJ2-7; weak D call: TRBD2 (6 bases). Germline-derived CDR1 and CDR2 are MNHEY and SMNVEV (reference sequence). CDR3 length equals 15 residues. Trimming shortened V by 5 bases and J by 3 bases, and 17 bases separated the two germline ends. CDR3 amino acids: CASSLGTPRYYEQYF. CDR3 sequence (DNA): TGTGCCAGCAGTCTAGGGACTCCTCGCTACTACGAGCAGTACTTC.

This clonotype was seen repeatedly, ten times or more. The rearrangement uses TRBV20-1 and TRBJ2-7; tentatively, D is TRBD2 (5 bases). V was clipped by 6 bases and J by 2 bases, with 11 bases between them. The CDR3 spans 12 residues. The V gene's germline CDR1 is DFQATT and CDR2 SNEGSKA (reference sequence). In DNA, the CDR3 is TGCAGTGCCGCCCTGGGAGCCTACGAGCAGTACTTC. It translates to CSAALGAYEQYF.

A remark on this clonotype: Being one base from a much bigger clone, this may be a read error. As DNA, the CDR3 is TGTGCCAGCAGTTTATACAGGAACACCGGGGAGCTGTTTTTT. Its protein product is CASSLYRNTGELFF. The chain has TRBV27 and TRBJ2-2; D ambiguous. Trimming stripped 1 base from V and 1 base from J, with 4 bases between. The germline CDR1 and CDR2 sequences are MNHEY and SMNVEV (reference sequence). This CDR3 has 14 amino acids.

This clonotype has at least ten counts. The chain joins TRBV2 to TRBJ2-7; D perhaps matches TRBD1 (6 bases). This CDR3 comprises 13 residues. CDR1 is SNHLY, CDR2 FYNNEI, per germline. Trimming cost V 6 bases and J 6 bases, with 15 bases left between them. For the CDR3, the DNA is TGTGCCAGCAGCCTTAGTACAGGGTCCGAGCAGTACTTC. This translates into CASSLSTGSEQYF.

In this sample, this clonotype turned up a few times. The CDR3 region has the DNA TGCGCCAGCAGCCTCGCTCCTTCTAGCGGGAGGCCGGGAGGGGAGCTGTTTTTT. This encodes CASSLAPSSGRPGGELFF. The chain employs TRBV4-1 and TRBJ2-2, with 11 bases aligning to TRBD2. The trim removed 4 bases at V and 8 bases at J, leaving 15 bases unmatched. Per germline, CDR1 MGHRA and CDR2 YSYEKL. The CDR3 runs 18 residues.

This clonotype was picked up many times. The chain combines TRBV28 with TRBJ2-7; D call uncertain. Germline CDR1 and CDR2: MDHEN and SYDVKM. Trimming shortened V by 4 bases and J by 0 bases, and 7 bases separated the two germline ends. The CDR3 runs 13 residues. The CDR3 is CASSYIDSYEQYF. DNA for the CDR3: TGTGCCAGCAGTTACATCGACTCCTACGAGCAGTACTTC.